These T cell receptor beta chains were read from a single sample in a study of T-cell reconstitution after alpha-beta-depleted transplantation in children. TCRdb reprocessed the PCR reads via MiXCR and lists one record per CDR3 protein. The data show 500,000 to 600,000 distinct CDR3 sequences, with roughly a quarter seen just once and under 45% held by the top ten. The material sequenced was PBMCs, taken before TCRalphabeta/CD19-depleted stem cell transplant. The receptors were gathered from a boy under two years old with Wiskott-Aldrich syndrome, due to receive a stem cell transplant. CDR3s include the opening cysteine and the closing phenylalanine or tryptophan. The order of the fields is CDR3 protein, CDR3 DNA, J gene, D gene, V gene, clone size. A D gene is named only where the DNA matches it firmly. A row's size may be missing; if present it is once, few, many or a size class.

CDR3aa: CASRGTSGTYEQFF
CDR3nt: TGTGCCAGCAGGGGGACTAGCGGGACCTATGAGCAGTTCTTC
j_gene: TRBJ2-1
d_gene: TRBD2
v_gene: TRBV3-1
abundance: few

CDR3aa: CASSFSSGANVLTF
CDR3nt: TGTGCCAGCAGTTTCAGTTCTGGGGCCAACGTCCTGACTTTC
j_gene: TRBJ2-6
d_gene: .
v_gene: TRBV12-3/TRBV12-4
abundance: many

CDR3aa: CASSLTGANTEAFF
CDR3nt: TGTGCCAGCAGCTTGACAGGGGCAAACACTGAAGCCTTCTTT
j_gene: TRBJ1-1
d_gene: TRBD1
v_gene: TRBV5-1
abundance: .

CDR3aa: CASSIDGNSNQPQHF
CDR3nt: TGCGCCAGCAGCATAGACGGAAATAGCAATCAGCCCCAGCATTTT
j_gene: TRBJ1-5
d_gene: .
v_gene: TRBV5-1
abundance: .

CDR3aa: CSARDRVVVVAKNIQYF
CDR3nt: TGCAGTGCTCGGGACAGGGTGGTAGTGGTAGCCAAAAACATTCAGTACTTC
j_gene: TRBJ2-4
d_gene: TRBD1
v_gene: TRBV20-1
abundance: few

CDR3aa: CATSDRTAGSTDTQYF
CDR3nt: TGTGCCACCAGTGACCGGACGGCCGGAAGCACAGATACGCAGTATTTT
j_gene: TRBJ2-3
d_gene: .
v_gene: TRBV24-1
abundance: .

CDR3aa: CASGDARGTSGNTIYF
CDR3nt: TGTGCCAGCGGGGACGCACGGGGGACCTCTGGAAACACCATATATTTT
j_gene: TRBJ1-3
d_gene: .
v_gene: TRBV12-3/TRBV12-4
abundance: few

CDR3aa: CASSQVKGNEQFF
CDR3nt: TGTGCCAGCAGCCAAGTAAAAGGCAATGAGCAGTTCTTC
j_gene: TRBJ2-1
d_gene: .
v_gene: TRBV3-1
abundance: few

CDR3aa: CASSLEGASGELFF
CDR3nt: TGTGCCAGCAGCTTGGAGGGGGCCTCCGGGGAGCTGTTTTTT
j_gene: TRBJ2-2
d_gene: TRBD1
v_gene: TRBV5-6
abundance: .

CDR3aa: CASSFWGQGIRTDTQYF
CDR3nt: TGTGCCAGCAGTTTTTGGGGACAGGGGATAAGAACAGATACGCAGTATTTT
j_gene: TRBJ2-3
d_gene: TRBD1
v_gene: TRBV12-3/TRBV12-4
abundance: few

CDR3aa: CASSKKRSSGLADEQFF
CDR3nt: TGTGCCAGCAGCAAAAAGCGCTCTAGCGGGTTGGCCGATGAGCAGTTCTTC
j_gene: TRBJ2-1
d_gene: .
v_gene: TRBV21-1
abundance: .

CDR3aa: CAISESWTRGEQFF
CDR3nt: TGTGCCATCAGTGAGTCGTGGACTAGAGGTGAGCAGTTCTTC
j_gene: TRBJ2-1
d_gene: TRBD2
v_gene: TRBV10-3
abundance: .

CDR3aa: CASSPQRGSLTGELFF
CDR3nt: TGTGCCAGCTCACCACAGCGGGGGTCCCTTACCGGGGAGCTGTTTTTT
j_gene: TRBJ2-2
d_gene: TRBD2
v_gene: TRBV18
abundance: .

CDR3aa: CASSQDWGGLNTEAFF
CDR3nt: TGTGCCAGCAGCCAAGATTGGGGAGGATTGAACACTGAAGCTTTCTTT
j_gene: TRBJ1-1
d_gene: .
v_gene: TRBV4-2
abundance: few

CDR3aa: CSVRTTTNEKLFF
CDR3nt: TGCAGCGTTCGGACAACAACTAATGAAAAACTGTTTTTT
j_gene: TRBJ1-4
d_gene: .
v_gene: TRBV29-1
abundance: .

CDR3aa: CASRRTGPETQYF
CDR3nt: TGTGCCAGCAGACGGACAGGGCCCGAGACCCAGTACTTC
j_gene: TRBJ2-5
d_gene: TRBD1
v_gene: TRBV12-3/TRBV12-4
abundance: few

CDR3aa: CASSSTRLGETQYF
CDR3nt: TGTGCCAGCAGTTCGACCCGCTTAGGAGAGACCCAGTACTTC
j_gene: TRBJ2-5
d_gene: .
v_gene: TRBV27
abundance: few

CDR3aa: CASSLRPPDSSGNTIYF
CDR3nt: TGTGCCAGCAGCCTTCGGCCACCAGACAGCTCTGGAAACACCATATATTTT
j_gene: TRBJ1-3
d_gene: .
v_gene: TRBV3-1
abundance: .

CDR3aa: CASSEYWGSLEETQYF
CDR3nt: TGTGCCAGCAGTGAATATTGGGGTAGCTTAGAAGAGACCCAGTACTTC
j_gene: TRBJ2-5
d_gene: .
v_gene: TRBV25-1
abundance: few

CDR3aa: CASSRGAFGTYEQYF
CDR3nt: TGTGCCAGCAGCCGGGGAGCATTCGGCACCTACGAGCAGTACTTC
j_gene: TRBJ2-7
d_gene: .
v_gene: TRBV4-2
abundance: few

CDR3aa: CASSLGGGLLATQYF
CDR3nt: TGTGCCAGCAGTTTAGGGGGAGGGCTACTAGCGACCCAGTACTTC
j_gene: TRBJ2-5
d_gene: TRBD2
v_gene: TRBV12-3/TRBV12-4
abundance: .

CDR3aa: CASSPLLAGGVGKETQYF
CDR3nt: TGTGCCAGCAGTCCCTTATTAGCGGGAGGGGTGGGCAAGGAGACCCAGTACTTC
j_gene: TRBJ2-5
d_gene: TRBD2
v_gene: TRBV28
abundance: few

CDR3aa: CASSRSSGLSYNEQFF
CDR3nt: TGTGCCAGCAGTAGATCAAGCGGGCTCTCATACAATGAGCAGTTCTTC
j_gene: TRBJ2-1
d_gene: .
v_gene: TRBV27
abundance: few

CDR3aa: CASSLIPKDGYTF
CDR3nt: TGTGCCAGCAGCTTAATTCCAAAGGATGGCTACACCTTC
j_gene: TRBJ1-2
d_gene: .
v_gene: TRBV11-2
abundance: .

CDR3aa: CASSLAFRNQPQHF
CDR3nt: TGTGCCAGCAGTTTGGCATTTCGGAATCAGCCCCAGCATTTT
j_gene: TRBJ1-5
d_gene: .
v_gene: TRBV12-3/TRBV12-4
abundance: .

CDR3aa: CASSLRGGSEQFF
CDR3nt: TGCGCCAGCAGCTTGCGGGGGGGCTCTGAGCAGTTCTTC
j_gene: TRBJ2-1
d_gene: TRBD2
v_gene: TRBV5-1
abundance: .

CDR3aa: CAISESVSDRGIHF
CDR3nt: TGTGCCATCAGTGAGTCGGTGTCGGACAGGGGCATCCACTTT
j_gene: TRBJ1-6
d_gene: TRBD1
v_gene: TRBV10-3
abundance: few

CDR3aa: CASSLKRSGELFF
CDR3nt: TGTGCCAGCAGTTTGAAAAGGTCGGGGGAGCTGTTTTTT
j_gene: TRBJ2-2
d_gene: .
v_gene: TRBV12-3/TRBV12-4
abundance: .

CDR3aa: CASSYGGSSGANVLTF
CDR3nt: TGTGCCAGCAGTTACGGTGGGAGCTCTGGGGCCAACGTCCTGACTTTC
j_gene: TRBJ2-6
d_gene: .
v_gene: TRBV6-5
abundance: few

CDR3aa: CASSLGTLGNQPQHF
CDR3nt: TGTGCCAGCAGTTTAGGGACATTAGGCAATCAGCCCCAGCATTTT
j_gene: TRBJ1-5
d_gene: .
v_gene: TRBV28
abundance: .

CDR3aa: CASSQNSGVKNIQYF
CDR3nt: TGCGCCAGCAGCCAAAATAGCGGGGTAAAAAACATTCAGTACTTC
j_gene: TRBJ2-4
d_gene: TRBD2
v_gene: TRBV4-1
abundance: .

CDR3aa: CAISESRGQGDYEQYF
CDR3nt: TGTGCCATCAGTGAGTCGAGGGGACAGGGGGACTACGAGCAGTACTTC
j_gene: TRBJ2-7
d_gene: TRBD1
v_gene: TRBV10-3
abundance: few

CDR3aa: CAIRETNYTF
CDR3nt: TGTGCCATCAGAGAGACCAACTACACCTTC
j_gene: TRBJ1-2
d_gene: .
v_gene: TRBV10-3
abundance: few

CDR3aa: CASSFGTSEADEQFF
CDR3nt: TGTGCCAGCAGCTTCGGGACTAGCGAGGCGGATGAGCAGTTCTTC
j_gene: TRBJ2-1
d_gene: TRBD2
v_gene: TRBV7-4
abundance: .

CDR3aa: CAISESGMPNTEAFF
CDR3nt: TGTGCCATCAGTGAGTCGGGGATGCCGAACACTGAAGCTTTCTTT
j_gene: TRBJ1-1
d_gene: .
v_gene: TRBV10-3
abundance: .

CDR3aa: CASSRSPQIAGLTDTQYF
CDR3nt: TGTGCCAGCAGCCGCTCTCCCCAGATAGCGGGACTCACAGATACGCAGTATTTT
j_gene: TRBJ2-3
d_gene: TRBD2
v_gene: TRBV12-3/TRBV12-4
abundance: .

CDR3aa: CASSSTGANEKLFF
CDR3nt: TGTGCCAGCAGTTCGACGGGGGCCAATGAAAAACTGTTTTTT
j_gene: TRBJ1-4
d_gene: .
v_gene: TRBV27
abundance: .

CDR3aa: CAISPSTSSSYNEQFF
CDR3nt: TGTGCCATCAGTCCTTCGACTAGTTCCTCCTACAATGAGCAGTTCTTC
j_gene: TRBJ2-1
d_gene: .
v_gene: TRBV10-3
abundance: .

CDR3aa: CASSLNGVNTEAFF
CDR3nt: TGCGCCAGCAGCTTAAACGGTGTGAACACTGAAGCTTTCTTT
j_gene: TRBJ1-1
d_gene: .
v_gene: TRBV5-1
abundance: .

CDR3aa: CASPGTGNTEAFF
CDR3nt: TGTGCCAGCCCAGGGACGGGGAACACTGAAGCTTTCTTT
j_gene: TRBJ1-1
d_gene: .
v_gene: TRBV12-3/TRBV12-4
abundance: few

CDR3aa: CASSIEGVINTQYF
CDR3nt: TGTGCCAGTAGTATCGAGGGAGTCATAAATACGCAGTATTTT
j_gene: TRBJ2-3
d_gene: .
v_gene: TRBV19
abundance: .

CDR3aa: CASSLYREDEKLFF
CDR3nt: TGTGCCAGCAGTCTCTACAGGGAGGACGAAAAACTGTTTTTT
j_gene: TRBJ1-4
d_gene: .
v_gene: TRBV6-2/TRBV6-3
abundance: few

CDR3aa: CATSKGPPLHQPQHF
CDR3nt: TGTGCCACCAGCAAGGGACCCCCTTTGCATCAGCCCCAGCATTTT
j_gene: TRBJ1-5
d_gene: .
v_gene: TRBV15
abundance: few

CDR3aa: CASSLALIATPAGMREDTQYF
CDR3nt: TGTGCCAGCAGCTTAGCTCTTATTGCCACCCCAGCGGGAATGAGGGAAGATACGCAGTATTTT
j_gene: TRBJ2-3
d_gene: TRBD2
v_gene: TRBV7-6
abundance: .

CDR3aa: CASSGDPFRETQYF
CDR3nt: TGTGCCAGCAGCGGGGACCCCTTTAGGGAGACCCAGTACTTC
j_gene: TRBJ2-5
d_gene: .
v_gene: TRBV7-9
abundance: .

CDR3aa: CSADWTGSYEQYF
CDR3nt: TGCAGTGCTGACTGGACAGGGTCCTACGAGCAGTACTTC
j_gene: TRBJ2-7
d_gene: TRBD1
v_gene: TRBV20-1
abundance: few

CDR3aa: CASSLNWQGKVLTF
CDR3nt: TGCGCCAGCAGCTTGAATTGGCAGGGGAAGGTACTCACCTTC
j_gene: TRBJ1-2
d_gene: .
v_gene: TRBV5-1
abundance: few

CDR3aa: CASTGRHYSYNEQFF
CDR3nt: TGTGCCAGCACGGGGCGTCACTACTCCTACAATGAGCAGTTCTTC
j_gene: TRBJ2-1
d_gene: .
v_gene: TRBV6-1
abundance: few

CDR3aa: CSVQQNYGYEQYF
CDR3nt: TGCAGCGTCCAACAGAACTACGGCTACGAGCAGTACTTC
j_gene: TRBJ2-7
d_gene: .
v_gene: TRBV29-1
abundance: few

CDR3aa: CASSAILQETQYF
CDR3nt: TGTGCCAGCAGTGCTATCTTACAAGAGACCCAGTACTTC
j_gene: TRBJ2-5
d_gene: .
v_gene: TRBV2
abundance: few

CDR3aa: CASSVTPQGREQFF
CDR3nt: TGTGCCAGCAGCGTAACGCCACAGGGTCGGGAGCAGTTCTTC
j_gene: TRBJ2-1
d_gene: .
v_gene: TRBV9
abundance: few

CDR3aa: CASSLGLAETTDTQYF
CDR3nt: TGCGCCAGCAGCTTGGGACTAGCGGAAACCACAGATACGCAGTATTTT
j_gene: TRBJ2-3
d_gene: TRBD2
v_gene: TRBV5-1
abundance: few

CDR3aa: CASSQVLAVNYNEQFF
CDR3nt: TGTGCCAGCAGCCAAGTACTAGCAGTGAACTACAATGAGCAGTTCTTC
j_gene: TRBJ2-1
d_gene: .
v_gene: TRBV11-2
abundance: .

CDR3aa: CSVGSGMAYEQYF
CDR3nt: TGCAGCGTTGGGAGCGGGATGGCCTACGAGCAGTACTTC
j_gene: TRBJ2-7
d_gene: TRBD2
v_gene: TRBV29-1
abundance: .

CDR3aa: CASSQDLKDRVYTEAFF
CDR3nt: TGTGCCAGCAGCCAAGATTTGAAGGACAGGGTCTACACTGAAGCTTTCTTT
j_gene: TRBJ1-1
d_gene: TRBD1
v_gene: TRBV4-2
abundance: .

CDR3aa: CASSVGSRELNEQFF
CDR3nt: TGTGCCAGCAGCGTAGGGTCGCGGGAGTTAAATGAGCAGTTCTTC
j_gene: TRBJ2-1
d_gene: TRBD2
v_gene: TRBV9
abundance: .

CDR3aa: CASSRGGDEQFF
CDR3nt: TGTGCCAGCAGCCGGGGCGGGGACGAGCAGTTCTTC
j_gene: TRBJ2-1
d_gene: .
v_gene: TRBV28
abundance: .

CDR3aa: CASSLWDTSTDTQYF
CDR3nt: TGCGCCAGCAGCTTGTGGGACACCAGCACAGATACGCAGTATTTT
j_gene: TRBJ2-3
d_gene: .
v_gene: TRBV5-1
abundance: few

CDR3aa: CASSKSTSGSKSYEQYF
CDR3nt: TGCGCCAGCAGCAAATCGACTAGCGGGAGTAAGTCCTACGAGCAGTACTTC
j_gene: TRBJ2-7
d_gene: TRBD2
v_gene: TRBV5-1
abundance: .

CDR3aa: CASSRDRGARYEQYF
CDR3nt: TGTGCCAGCAGCCGTGACAGGGGAGCACGCTACGAGCAGTACTTC
j_gene: TRBJ2-7
d_gene: TRBD1
v_gene: TRBV7-2
abundance: few